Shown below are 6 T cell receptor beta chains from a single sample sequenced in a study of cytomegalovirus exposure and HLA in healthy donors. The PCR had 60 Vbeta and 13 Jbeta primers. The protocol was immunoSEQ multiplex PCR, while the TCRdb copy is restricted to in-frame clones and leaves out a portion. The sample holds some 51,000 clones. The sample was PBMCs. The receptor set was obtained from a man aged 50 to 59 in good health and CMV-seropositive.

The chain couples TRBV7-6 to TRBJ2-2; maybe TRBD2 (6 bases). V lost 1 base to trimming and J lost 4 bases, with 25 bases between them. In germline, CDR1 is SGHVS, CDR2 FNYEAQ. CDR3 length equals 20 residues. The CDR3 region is CASSLGLPLRTGVFTGELFF. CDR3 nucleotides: TGTGCCAGCAGCTTAGGTCTCCCGCTCCGGACGGGAGTCTTCACCGGGGAGCTGTTTTTT.

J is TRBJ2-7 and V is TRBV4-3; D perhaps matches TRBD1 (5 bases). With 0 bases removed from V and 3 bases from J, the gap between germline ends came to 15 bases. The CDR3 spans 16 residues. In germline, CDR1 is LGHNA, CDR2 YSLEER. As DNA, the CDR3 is TGCGCCAGCAGCCAAGATGGCTACAGGTTATGCTACGAGCAGTACTTC. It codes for CASSQDGYRLCYEQYF.

CDR3 sequence: CASTMPGTVYGYTF. CDR3 DNA sequence: TGTGCCAGCACCATGCCCGGGACAGTCTATGGCTACACCTTC. The rearrangement uses TRBV6-5 and TRBJ1-2; 7 nucleotides line up with TRBD1. Trimming removed 7 bases from V and 4 bases from J; junction bases left unmatched: 9. Germline V gene lookup returns CDR1 MNHEY and CDR2 SVGAGI. The length of the CDR3 is 14 residues.

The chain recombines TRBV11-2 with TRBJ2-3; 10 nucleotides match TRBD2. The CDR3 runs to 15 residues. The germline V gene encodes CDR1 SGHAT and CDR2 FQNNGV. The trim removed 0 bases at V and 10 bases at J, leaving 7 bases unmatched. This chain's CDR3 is CASSLDWASGSAQYF. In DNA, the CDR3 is TGTGCCAGCAGCTTAGACTGGGCTAGCGGGAGCGCGCAGTATTTT.

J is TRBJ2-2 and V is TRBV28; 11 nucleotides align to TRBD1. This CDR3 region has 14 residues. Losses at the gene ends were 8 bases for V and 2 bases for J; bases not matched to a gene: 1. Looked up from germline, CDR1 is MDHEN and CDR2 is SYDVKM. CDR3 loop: CASGTGGNTGELFF. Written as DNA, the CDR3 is TGTGCCAGCGGGACAGGGGGTAACACCGGGGAGCTGTTTTTT.

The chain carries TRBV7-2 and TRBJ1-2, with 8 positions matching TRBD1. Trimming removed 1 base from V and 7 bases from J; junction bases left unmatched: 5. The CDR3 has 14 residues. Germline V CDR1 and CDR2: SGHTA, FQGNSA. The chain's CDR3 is CASSLVTGASGYTF. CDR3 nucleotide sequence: TGTGCCAGCAGCTTAGTGACAGGGGCTTCTGGCTACACCTTC.